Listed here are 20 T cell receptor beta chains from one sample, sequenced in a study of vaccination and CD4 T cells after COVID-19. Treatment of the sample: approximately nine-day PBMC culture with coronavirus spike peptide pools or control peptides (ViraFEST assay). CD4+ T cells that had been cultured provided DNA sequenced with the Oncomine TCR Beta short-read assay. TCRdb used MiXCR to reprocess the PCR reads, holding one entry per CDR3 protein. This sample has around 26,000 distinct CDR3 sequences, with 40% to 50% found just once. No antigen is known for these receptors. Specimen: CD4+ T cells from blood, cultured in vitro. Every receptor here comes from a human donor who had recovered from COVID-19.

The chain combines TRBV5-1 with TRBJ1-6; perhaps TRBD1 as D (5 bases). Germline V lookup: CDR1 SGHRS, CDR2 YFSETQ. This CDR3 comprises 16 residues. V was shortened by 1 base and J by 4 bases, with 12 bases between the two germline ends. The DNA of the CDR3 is TGCGCCAGCAGCTTGAAGTTGACAGATTATAATTCACCCCTCCACTTT. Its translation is CASSLKLTDYNSPLHF. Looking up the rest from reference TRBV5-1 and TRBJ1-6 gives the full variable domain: KAGVTQTPRYLIKTRGQQVTLSCSPISGHRSVSWYQQTPGQGLQFLFEYFSETQRNKGNFPGRFSGRQFSNSRSEMNVSTLELGDSALYLCASSLKLTDYNSPLHFGNGTRLTVT.

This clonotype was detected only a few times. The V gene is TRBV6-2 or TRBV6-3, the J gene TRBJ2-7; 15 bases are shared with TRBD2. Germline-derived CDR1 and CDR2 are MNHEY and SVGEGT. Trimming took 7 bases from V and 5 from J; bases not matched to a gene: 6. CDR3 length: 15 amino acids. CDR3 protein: CASKGLAGGIDEQYF. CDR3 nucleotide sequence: TGTGCCAGCAAGGGACTAGCGGGAGGAATCGACGAGCAGTACTTC.

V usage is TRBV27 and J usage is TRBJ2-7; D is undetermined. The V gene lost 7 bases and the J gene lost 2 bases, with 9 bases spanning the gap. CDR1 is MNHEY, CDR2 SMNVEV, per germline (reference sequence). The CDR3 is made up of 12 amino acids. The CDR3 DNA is TGTGCCAGCACGGGCAGCACCTACGAGCAGTACTTC. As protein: CASTGSTYEQYF.

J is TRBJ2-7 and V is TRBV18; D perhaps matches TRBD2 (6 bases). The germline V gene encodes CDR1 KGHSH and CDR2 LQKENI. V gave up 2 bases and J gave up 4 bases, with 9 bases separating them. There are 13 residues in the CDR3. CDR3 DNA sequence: TGTGCCAGCTCACCAACCGGGGGATACGAGCAGTACTTC. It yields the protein CASSPTGGYEQYF.

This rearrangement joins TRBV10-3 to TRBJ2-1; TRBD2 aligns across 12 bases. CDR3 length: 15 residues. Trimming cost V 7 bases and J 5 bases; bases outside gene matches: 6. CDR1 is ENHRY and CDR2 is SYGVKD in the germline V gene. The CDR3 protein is CAIMIGLAGNNEQFF. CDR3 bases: TGTGCCATCATGATCGGACTAGCGGGGAACAATGAGCAGTTCTTC.

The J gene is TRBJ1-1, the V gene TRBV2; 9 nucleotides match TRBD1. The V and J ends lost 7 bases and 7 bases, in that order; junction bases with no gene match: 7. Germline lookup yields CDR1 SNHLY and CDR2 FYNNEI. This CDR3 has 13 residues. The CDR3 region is CASNGDREGEAFF. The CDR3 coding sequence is TGTGCCAGCAACGGGGACAGGGAGGGTGAAGCTTTCTTT.

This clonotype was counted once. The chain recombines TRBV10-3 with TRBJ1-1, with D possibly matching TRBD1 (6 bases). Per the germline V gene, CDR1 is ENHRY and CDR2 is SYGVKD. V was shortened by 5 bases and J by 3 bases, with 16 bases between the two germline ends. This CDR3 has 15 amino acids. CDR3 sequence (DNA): TGTGCCATCAGTCCCCGGACAGTAGCGGACACTGAAGCTTTCTTT. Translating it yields CAISPRTVADTEAFF.

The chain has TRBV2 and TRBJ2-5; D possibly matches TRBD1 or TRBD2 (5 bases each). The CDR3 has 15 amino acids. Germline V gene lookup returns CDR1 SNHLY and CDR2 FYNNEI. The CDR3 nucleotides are TGTGCGAGTCTAGAGAGGGGATCCAAGGGGGAGACCCAGTACTTC. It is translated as CASLERGSKGETQYF. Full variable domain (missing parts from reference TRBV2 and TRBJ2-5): EPEVTQTPSHQVTQMGQEVILRCVPISNHLYFYWYRQILGQKVEFLVSFYNNEISEKSEIFDDQFSVERPDGSNFTLKIRSTKLEDSAMYFCASLERGSKGETQYFGPGTRLLVL.

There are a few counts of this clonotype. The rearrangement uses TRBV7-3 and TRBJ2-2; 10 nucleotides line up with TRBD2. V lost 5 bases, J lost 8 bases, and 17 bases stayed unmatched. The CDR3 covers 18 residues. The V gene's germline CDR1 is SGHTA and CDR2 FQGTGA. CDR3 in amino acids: CASSPRGSGGSRGGELFF. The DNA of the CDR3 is TGTGCCAGCAGCCCTCGGGGTAGCGGGGGGTCCAGAGGAGGGGAGCTGTTTTTT.

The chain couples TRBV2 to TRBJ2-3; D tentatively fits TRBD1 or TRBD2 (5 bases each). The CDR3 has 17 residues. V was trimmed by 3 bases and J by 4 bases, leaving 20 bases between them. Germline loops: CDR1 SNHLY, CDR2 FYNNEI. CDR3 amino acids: CASSDMIGPRDADTQYF. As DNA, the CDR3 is TGTGCCAGCAGTGATATGATAGGGCCTAGGGACGCAGATACGCAGTATTTT. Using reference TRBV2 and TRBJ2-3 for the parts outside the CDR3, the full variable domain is EPEVTQTPSHQVTQMGQEVILRCVPISNHLYFYWYRQILGQKVEFLVSFYNNEISEKSEIFDDQFSVERPDGSNFTLKIRSTKLEDSAMYFCASSDMIGPRDADTQYFGPGTRLTVL.

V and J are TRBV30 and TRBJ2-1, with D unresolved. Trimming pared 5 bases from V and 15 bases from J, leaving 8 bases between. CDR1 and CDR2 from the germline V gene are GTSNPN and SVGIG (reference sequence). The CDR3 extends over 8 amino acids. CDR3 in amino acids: CAWDLRFF. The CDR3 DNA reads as TGTGCCTGGGACCTGCGGTTCTTC.

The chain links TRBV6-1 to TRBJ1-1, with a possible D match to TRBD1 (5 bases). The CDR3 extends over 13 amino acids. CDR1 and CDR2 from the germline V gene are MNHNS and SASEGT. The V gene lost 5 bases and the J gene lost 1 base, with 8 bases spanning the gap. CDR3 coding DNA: TGTGCCAGCAGTCCGACAGCGAACACTGAAGCTTTCTTT. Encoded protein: CASSPTANTEAFF.

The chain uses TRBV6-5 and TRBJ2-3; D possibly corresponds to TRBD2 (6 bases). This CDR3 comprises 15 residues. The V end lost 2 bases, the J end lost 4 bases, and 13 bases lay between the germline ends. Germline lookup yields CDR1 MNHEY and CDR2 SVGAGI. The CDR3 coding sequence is TGTGCCAGCAGTTACGGACGACTAGAGTCAGATACGCAGTATTTT. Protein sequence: CASSYGRLESDTQYF.

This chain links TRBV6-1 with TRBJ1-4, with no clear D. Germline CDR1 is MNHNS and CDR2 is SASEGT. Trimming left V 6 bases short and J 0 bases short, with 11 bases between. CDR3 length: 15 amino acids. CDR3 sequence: CASRPGDATNEKLFF. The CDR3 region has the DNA TGTGCCAGCAGACCGGGAGATGCAACTAATGAAAAACTGTTTTTT.

The CDR3 coding sequence is TGCAGGCCGACCGGGACAGCGGATGATTACGAGCAGTACTTC. Its translation is CRPTGTADDYEQYF. V and J are TRBV20-1 and TRBJ2-7, with 7 nucleotides matching TRBD1. The CDR3 contains 14 residues. Germline V lookup: CDR1 DFQATT, CDR2 SNEGSKA (reference sequence).

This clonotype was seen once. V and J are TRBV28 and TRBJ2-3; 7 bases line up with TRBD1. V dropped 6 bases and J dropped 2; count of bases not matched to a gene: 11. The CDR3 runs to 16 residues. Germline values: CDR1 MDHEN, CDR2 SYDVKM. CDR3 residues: CASSSQGQLITDTQYF. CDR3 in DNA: TGTGCCAGCAGCTCCCAGGGACAGTTAATCACAGATACGCAGTATTTT. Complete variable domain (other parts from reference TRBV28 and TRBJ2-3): DVKVTQSSRYLVKRTGEKVFLECVQDMDHENMFWYRQDPGLGLRLIYFSYDVKMKEKGDIPEGYSVSREKKERFSLILESASTNQTSMYLCASSSQGQLITDTQYFGPGTRLTVL.

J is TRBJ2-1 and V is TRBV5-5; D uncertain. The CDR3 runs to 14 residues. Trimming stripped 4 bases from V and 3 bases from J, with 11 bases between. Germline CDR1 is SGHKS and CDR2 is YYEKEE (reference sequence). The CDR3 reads CASSLRGYYNEQFF. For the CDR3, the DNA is TGTGCCAGCAGCCTCAGAGGATACTACAATGAGCAGTTCTTC.

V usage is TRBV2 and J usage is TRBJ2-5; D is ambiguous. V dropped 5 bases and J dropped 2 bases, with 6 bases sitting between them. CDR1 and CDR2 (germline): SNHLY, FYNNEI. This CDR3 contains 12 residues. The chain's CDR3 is CASSLRQETQYF. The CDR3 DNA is TGTGCCAGCAGTTTGCGACAAGAGACCCAGTACTTC. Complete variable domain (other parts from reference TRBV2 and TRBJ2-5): EPEVTQTPSHQVTQMGQEVILRCVPISNHLYFYWYRQILGQKVEFLVSFYNNEISEKSEIFDDQFSVERPDGSNFTLKIRSTKLEDSAMYFCASSLRQETQYFGPGTRLLVL.

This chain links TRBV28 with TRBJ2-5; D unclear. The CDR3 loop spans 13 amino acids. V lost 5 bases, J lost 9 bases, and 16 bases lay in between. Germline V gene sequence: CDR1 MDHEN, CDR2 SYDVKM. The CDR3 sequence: CASSNREAVAQYF. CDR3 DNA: TGTGCCAGCAGTAATAGAGAGGCTGTAGCCCAGTACTTC. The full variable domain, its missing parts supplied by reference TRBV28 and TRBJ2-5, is DVKVTQSSRYLVKRTGEKVFLECVQDMDHENMFWYRQDPGLGLRLIYFSYDVKMKEKGDIPEGYSVSREKKERFSLILESASTNQTSMYLCASSNREAVAQYFGPGTRLLVL.

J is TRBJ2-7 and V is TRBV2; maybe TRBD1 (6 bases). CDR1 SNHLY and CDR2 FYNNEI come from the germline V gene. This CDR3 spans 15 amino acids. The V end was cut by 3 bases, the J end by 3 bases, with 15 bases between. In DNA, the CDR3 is TGTGCCAGCAGTGACGAGCGGTTAGGGGGCTACGAGCAGTACTTC. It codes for CASSDERLGGYEQYF.